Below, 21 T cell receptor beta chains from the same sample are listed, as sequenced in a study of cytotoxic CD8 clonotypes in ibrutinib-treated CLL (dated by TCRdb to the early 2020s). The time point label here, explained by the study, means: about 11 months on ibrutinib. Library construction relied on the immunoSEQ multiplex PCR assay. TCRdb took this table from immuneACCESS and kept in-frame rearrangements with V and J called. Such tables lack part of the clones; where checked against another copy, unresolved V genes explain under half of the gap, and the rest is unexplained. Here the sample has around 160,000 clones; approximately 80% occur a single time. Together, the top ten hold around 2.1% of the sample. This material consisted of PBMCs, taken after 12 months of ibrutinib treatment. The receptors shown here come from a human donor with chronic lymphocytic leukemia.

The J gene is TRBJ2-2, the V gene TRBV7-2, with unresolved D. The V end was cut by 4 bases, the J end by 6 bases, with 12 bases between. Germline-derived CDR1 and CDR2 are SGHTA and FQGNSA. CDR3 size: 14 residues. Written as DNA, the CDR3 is TGTGCCAGCAGCTCAAAGATGGTATCCGGGGAGCTGTTTTTT. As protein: CASSSKMVSGELFF.

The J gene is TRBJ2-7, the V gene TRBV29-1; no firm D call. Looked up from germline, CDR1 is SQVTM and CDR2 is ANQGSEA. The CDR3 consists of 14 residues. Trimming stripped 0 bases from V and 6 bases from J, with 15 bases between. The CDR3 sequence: CSVEELVLGGEQYF. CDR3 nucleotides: TGCAGCGTTGAAGAGTTAGTACTTGGTGGCGAGCAGTACTTC.

The CDR3 DNA follows: TGTGCCAGTAGTATCGGATTGCTTCAGCCCCAGCATTTT. The encoded protein is CASSIGLLQPQHF. The chain carries TRBV19 and TRBJ1-5; D not resolved. V was trimmed by 3 bases and J by 6 bases, leaving 9 bases between them. This CDR3 is 13 amino acids long. Germline CDR1 is LNHDA and CDR2 is SQIVND (reference sequence).

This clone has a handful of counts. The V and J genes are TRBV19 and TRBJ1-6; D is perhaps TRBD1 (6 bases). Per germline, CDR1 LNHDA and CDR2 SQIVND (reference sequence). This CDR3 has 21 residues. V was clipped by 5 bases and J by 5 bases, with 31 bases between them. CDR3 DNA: TGTGCCAGTAGTCAATTATTTTTTGGCTCCGGAGGATCAGGGGATAATTCACCCCTCCACTTT. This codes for CASSQLFFGSGGSGDNSPLHF.

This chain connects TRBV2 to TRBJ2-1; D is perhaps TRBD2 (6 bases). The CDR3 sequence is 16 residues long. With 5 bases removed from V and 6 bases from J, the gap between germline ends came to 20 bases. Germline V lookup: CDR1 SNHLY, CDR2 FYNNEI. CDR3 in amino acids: CASSIRELGLVNEQFF. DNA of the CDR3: TGTGCCAGCAGTATCCGGGAGCTAGGGCTCGTCAATGAGCAGTTCTTC.

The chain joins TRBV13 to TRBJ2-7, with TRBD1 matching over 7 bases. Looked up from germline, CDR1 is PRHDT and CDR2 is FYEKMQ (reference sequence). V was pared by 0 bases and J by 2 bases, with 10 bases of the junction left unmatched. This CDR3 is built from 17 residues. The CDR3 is CASSLGTRTGPTYEQYF. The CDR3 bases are TGTGCCAGCAGCTTAGGGACCCGGACAGGACCGACCTACGAGCAGTACTTC. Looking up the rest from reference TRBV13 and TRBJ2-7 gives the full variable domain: AAGVIQSPRHLIKEKRETATLKCYPIPRHDTVYWYQQGPGQDPQFLISFYEKMQSDKGSIPDRFSAQQFSDYHSELNMSSLELGDSALYFCASSLGTRTGPTYEQYFGPGTRLTVT.

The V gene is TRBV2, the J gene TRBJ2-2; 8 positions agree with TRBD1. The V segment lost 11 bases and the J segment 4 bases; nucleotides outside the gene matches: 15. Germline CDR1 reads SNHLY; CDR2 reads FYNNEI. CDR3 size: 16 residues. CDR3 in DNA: TGTGCCGTCTCGGGGGTAGACAGGGGTACCACCGGGGAGCTGTTTTTT. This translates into CAVSGVDRGTTGELFF. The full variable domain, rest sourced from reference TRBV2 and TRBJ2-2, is EPEVTQTPSHQVTQMGQEVILRCVPISNHLYFYWYRQILGQKVEFLVSFYNNEISEKSEIFDDQFSVERPDGSNFTLKIRSTKLEDSAMYFCAVSGVDRGTTGELFFGEGSRLTVL.

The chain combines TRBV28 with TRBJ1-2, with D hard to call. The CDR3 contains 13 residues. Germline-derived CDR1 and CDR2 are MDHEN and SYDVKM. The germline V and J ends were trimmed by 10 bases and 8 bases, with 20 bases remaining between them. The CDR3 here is CATRTYDPGGYTF. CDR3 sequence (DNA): TGTGCCACGCGAACTTACGACCCGGGCGGCTACACCTTC.

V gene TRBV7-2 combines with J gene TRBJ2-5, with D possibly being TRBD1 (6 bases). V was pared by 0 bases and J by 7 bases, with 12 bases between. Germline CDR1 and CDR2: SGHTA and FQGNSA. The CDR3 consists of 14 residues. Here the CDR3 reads CASSLAGARVTQYF. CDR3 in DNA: TGTGCCAGCAGCTTAGCGGGGGCCCGGGTGACCCAGTACTTC.

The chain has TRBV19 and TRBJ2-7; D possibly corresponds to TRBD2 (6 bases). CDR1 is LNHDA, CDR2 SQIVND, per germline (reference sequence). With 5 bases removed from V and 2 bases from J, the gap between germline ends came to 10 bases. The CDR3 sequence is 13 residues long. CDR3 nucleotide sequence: TGTGCCAGTAGTCCGCCGGGAGCCTACGAGCAGTACTTC. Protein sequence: CASSPPGAYEQYF.

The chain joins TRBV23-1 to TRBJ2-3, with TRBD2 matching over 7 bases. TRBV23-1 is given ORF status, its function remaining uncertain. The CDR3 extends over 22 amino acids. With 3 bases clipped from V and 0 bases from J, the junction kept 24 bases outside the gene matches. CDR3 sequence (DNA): TGCGCCAGCAGTCATCTAATCCGGGACTATACTCTACCTAAGACTAGCACAGATACGCAGTATTTT. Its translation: CASSHLIRDYTLPKTSTDTQYF.

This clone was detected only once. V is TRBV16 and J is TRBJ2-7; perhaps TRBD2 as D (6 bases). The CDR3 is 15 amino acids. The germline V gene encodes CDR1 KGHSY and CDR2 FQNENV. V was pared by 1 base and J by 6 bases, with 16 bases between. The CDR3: CASSQYTLATGEQYF. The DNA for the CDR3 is TGTGCCAGCAGCCAATATACCCTAGCGACTGGCGAGCAGTACTTC. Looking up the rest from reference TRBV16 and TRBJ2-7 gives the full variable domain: GEEVAQTPKHLVRGEGQKAKLYCAPIKGHSYVFWYQQVLKNEFKFLISFQNENVFDETGMPKERFSAKCLPNSPCSLEIQATKLEDSAVYFCASSQYTLATGEQYFGPGTRLTVT.

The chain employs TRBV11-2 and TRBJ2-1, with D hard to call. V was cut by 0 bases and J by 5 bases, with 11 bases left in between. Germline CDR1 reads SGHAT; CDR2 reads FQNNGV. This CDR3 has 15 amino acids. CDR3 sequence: CASSLDRVIDNEQFF. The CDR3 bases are TGTGCCAGCAGCTTAGATAGGGTTATCGACAATGAGCAGTTCTTC. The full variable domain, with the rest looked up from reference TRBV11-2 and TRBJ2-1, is EAGVAQSPRYKIIEKRQSVAFWCNPISGHATLYWYQQILGQGPKLLIQFQNNGVVDDSQLPKDRFSAERLKGVDSTLKIQPAKLEDSAVYLCASSLDRVIDNEQFFGPGTRLTVL.

CDR3 amino acids: CASRTTGGNGYTF. The CDR3 nucleotides are TGTGCCAGCAGAACGACAGGGGGTAACGGCTACACCTTC. The J gene is TRBJ1-2, the V gene TRBV2, with 9 nucleotides matching TRBD1. Germline CDR1 reads SNHLY; CDR2 reads FYNNEI. The CDR3 has 13 amino acids. The V gene end was trimmed by 6 bases and the J gene end by 8 bases; junction bases not matched to a gene: 7.

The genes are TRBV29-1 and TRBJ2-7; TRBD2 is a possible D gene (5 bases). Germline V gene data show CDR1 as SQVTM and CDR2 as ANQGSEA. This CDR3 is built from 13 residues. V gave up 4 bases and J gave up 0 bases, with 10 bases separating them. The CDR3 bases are TGCAGCGTTGTATCCGGGGACTCCTACGAGCAGTACTTC. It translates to CSVVSGDSYEQYF.

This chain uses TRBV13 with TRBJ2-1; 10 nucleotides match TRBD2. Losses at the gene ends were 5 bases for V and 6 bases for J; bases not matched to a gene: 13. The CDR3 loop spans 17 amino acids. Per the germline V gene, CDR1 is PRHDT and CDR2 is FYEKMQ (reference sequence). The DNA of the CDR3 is TGTGCCAGCAGCACTTCCCCCTCGACTAGCGGGTCCAATGAGCAGTTCTTC. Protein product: CASSTSPSTSGSNEQFF.

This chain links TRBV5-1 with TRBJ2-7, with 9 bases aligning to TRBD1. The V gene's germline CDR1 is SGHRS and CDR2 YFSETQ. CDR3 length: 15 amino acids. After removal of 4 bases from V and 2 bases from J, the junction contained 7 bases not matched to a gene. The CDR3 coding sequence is TGCGCCAGCAGCCCGGGACAGGGTTTCCCCTACGAGCAGTACTTC. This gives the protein CASSPGQGFPYEQYF.

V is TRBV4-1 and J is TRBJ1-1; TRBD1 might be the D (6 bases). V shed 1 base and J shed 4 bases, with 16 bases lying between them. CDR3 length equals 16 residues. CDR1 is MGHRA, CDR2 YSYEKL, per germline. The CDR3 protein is CASSQVFIRGGTEAFF. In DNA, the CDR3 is TGCGCCAGCAGCCAAGTATTTATAAGGGGGGGCACTGAAGCTTTCTTT.

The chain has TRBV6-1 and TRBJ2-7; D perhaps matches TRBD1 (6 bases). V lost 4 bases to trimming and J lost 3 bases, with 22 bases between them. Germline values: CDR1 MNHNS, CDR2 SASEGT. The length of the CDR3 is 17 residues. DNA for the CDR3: TGTGCCAGCAGTGGCGACAAAGATTGGGGCAGGGGCTACGAGCAGTACTTC. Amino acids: CASSGDKDWGRGYEQYF.

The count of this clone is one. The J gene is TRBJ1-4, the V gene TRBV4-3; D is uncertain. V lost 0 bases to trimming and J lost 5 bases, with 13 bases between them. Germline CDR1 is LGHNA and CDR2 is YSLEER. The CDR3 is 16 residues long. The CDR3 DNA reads TGCGCCAGCAGCCAAGAATCGGACTGGCAGAATGAAAAACTGTTTTTT. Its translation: CASSQESDWQNEKLFF.

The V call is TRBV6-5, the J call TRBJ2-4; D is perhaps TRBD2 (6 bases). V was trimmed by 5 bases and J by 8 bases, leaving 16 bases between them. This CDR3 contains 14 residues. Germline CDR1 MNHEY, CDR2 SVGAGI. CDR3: CASSINSGQDIQYF. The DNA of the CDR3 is TGTGCCAGCAGTATAAACAGCGGGCAGGACATTCAGTACTTC.